Presented here are 14 T cell receptor beta chains from one specimen sequenced in a study of shared clonotypes between healthy human individuals. TCRdb's table, derived via immunoSEQ multiplex PCR, lists solely in-frame clones and lacks some. In the table there are 450,000 or so clones, 70% to 80% of which are singletons. The sequencing input was PBMCs. The receptors shown here come from a woman between 35 and 50 years old in good health. Some clones in this sample may be carry-over from other donors' samples.

This clone was seen many times. The chain carries TRBV5-8 and TRBJ2-1; no definite D call. Trimming cost V 1 base and J 5 bases, with 13 bases left between them. This CDR3 spans 15 amino acids. Germline V gives CDR1 SGHTS, CDR2 YDEGEE. CDR3 coding DNA: TGTGCCAGCAGCTTGATAGGAGTAACCAACAATGAGCAGTTCTTC. Its translation: CASSLIGVTNNEQFF.

This clone was detected only a few times. The CDR3 loop reads CASSLYQTGPNTGELFF. The CDR3, as DNA: TGTGCCAGCAGCTTATACCAGACAGGCCCGAACACCGGGGAGCTGTTTTTT. The gene calls are TRBV7-3 and TRBJ2-2; a weak D match, TRBD1 (6 bases). This CDR3 has 17 residues. V lost 2 bases to trimming and J lost 0 bases, with 13 bases between them. In germline, CDR1 is SGHTA, CDR2 FQGTGA. The variable domain in full, with the rest retrieved from reference TRBV7-3 and TRBJ2-2, is GAGVSQTPSNKVTEKGKYVELRCDPISGHTALYWYRQSLGQGPEFLIYFQGTGAADDSGLPNDRFFAVRPEGSVSTLKIQRTERGDSAVYLCASSLYQTGPNTGELFFGEGSRLTVL.

This clone has only a few counts. This same CDR3 is encoded by further DNA sequences in the sample. The chain carries TRBV27 and TRBJ1-1; TRBD1 aligns across 7 bases. The CDR3 has 13 residues. Germline trimming cut 5 bases from V and 5 bases from J; bases unmatched to any gene: 5. Looked up from germline, CDR1 is MNHEY and CDR2 is SMNVEV (reference sequence). In nucleotides, the CDR3 is TGTGCCAGCAGTCTTACCAGGGGGACTGAAGCTTTCTTT. Protein sequence: CASSLTRGTEAFF.

The chain's CDR3 is CASSPVGESYNEQFF. The CDR3 DNA reads TGTGCCAGCAGCCCAGTAGGGGAGTCTTACAATGAGCAGTTCTTC. The V gene is TRBV6-4, the J gene TRBJ2-1, with D possibly being TRBD1 or TRBD2 (5 bases each). The CDR3 loop spans 15 amino acids. V shed 6 bases and J shed 4 bases, with 16 bases lying between them. The germline gives CDR1 MRHNA, CDR2 SNTAGT.

With regard to this clone: One base separates it from a far larger clone, so it is likely a read error. The chain carries TRBV7-3 and TRBJ2-3; D is undetermined. This CDR3 region has 13 residues. CDR1 is SGHTA, CDR2 FQGTGA, per germline. The CDR3 DNA reads as TGTGCCAACAGCCACCCCAATGAGGATACGCAGTATTTT. This gives the protein CANSHPNEDTQYF.

The rearrangement joins TRBV6-4 to TRBJ2-5; D may be TRBD1 (5 bases). The J call may be faulty, since TRBJ2-7 better matches the DNA end. The CDR3 totals 11 residues. Germline-derived CDR1 and CDR2 are MRHNA and SNTAGT. This CDR3 reads CASNQGHEQYF. The DNA for the CDR3 is TGTGCCAGCAACCAGGGCCACGAGCAGTACTTC.

The chain joins TRBV5-1 to TRBJ1-1; D perhaps matches TRBD1 (5 bases). This CDR3 spans 14 amino acids. CDR1 is SGHRS and CDR2 is YFSETQ in the germline V gene. V was clipped by 4 bases and J by 4 bases, with 14 bases between them. The CDR3: CASSPTGRGTEAFF. The CDR3 DNA reads as TGCGCCAGCAGCCCGACGGGGAGGGGCACTGAAGCTTTCTTT.

The chain is built from TRBV5-6 and TRBJ2-5; D gene unclear. CDR1 is SGHDT and CDR2 is YYEEEE in the germline V gene. There are 13 residues in the CDR3. V shed 0 bases and J shed 5 bases, with 8 bases lying between them. The CDR3 loop is CASSLGGLETQYF. CDR3 coding DNA: TGTGCCAGCAGCTTGGGCGGTTTGGAGACCCAGTACTTC.

The V and J genes are TRBV4-1 and TRBJ1-5; D is unresolved. Germline assignment: CDR1 MGHRA and CDR2 YSYEKL. With 0 bases removed from V and 4 bases from J, the gap between germline ends came to 7 bases. This CDR3 region has 14 residues. CDR3 loop: CASSQDMRNQPQHF. The DNA for the CDR3 is TGCGCCAGCAGCCAAGATATGCGAAATCAGCCCCAGCATTTT.

V and J are TRBV5-1 and TRBJ2-1; 10 bases align to TRBD2. Germline trimming cut 0 bases from V and 8 bases from J; bases unmatched to any gene: 14. This CDR3 region has 18 residues. Germline CDR1 and CDR2: SGHRS and YFSETQ. DNA for the CDR3: TGCGCCAGCAGCTTGGGGGCCTCGGCTAGCGGGAGTTCGGATGAGCAGTTCTTC. The encoded protein is CASSLGASASGSSDEQFF.

This chain uses TRBV9 with TRBJ2-3; D is uncertain. Trimming took 0 bases from V and 5 from J, leaving 7 bases between them. This CDR3 contains 13 residues. Germline V gene lookup returns CDR1 SGDLS and CDR2 YYNGEE. CDR3 sequence: CASSVAGVDTQYF. As DNA, the CDR3 is TGTGCCAGCAGCGTAGCAGGTGTAGATACGCAGTATTTT.

The rearrangement links TRBV7-2 to TRBJ2-7, with 7 bases that match TRBD2. The germline CDR1 and CDR2 sequences are SGHTA and FQGNSA. The ends lost 5 bases at V and 6 bases at J; junction bases unmatched: 7. The CDR3 length is 13 residues. CDR3 amino acids: CASSPRDYTEQYF. CDR3 nucleotides: TGTGCCAGCAGCCCCAGGGACTACACCGAGCAGTACTTC.

This clone has just one count. The rearrangement uses TRBV10-1 and TRBJ1-5; D uncertain. Germline-derived CDR1 and CDR2 are WNHNN and SYGVQD (reference sequence). The V end lost 10 bases, the J end lost 9 bases, and 19 bases lay between the germline ends. There are 13 residues in the CDR3. CDR3 amino acids: CATSVSGAAPQHF. CDR3 DNA sequence: TGCGCCACCTCAGTAAGCGGCGCCGCGCCCCAGCATTTT.

The gene calls are TRBV18 and TRBJ1-2; 9 positions agree with TRBD1. The CDR3 runs to 15 residues. V lost 3 bases and J lost 4; bases outside the gene matches: 6. The V gene's germline CDR1 is KGHSH and CDR2 LQKENI. CDR3 DNA sequence: TGTGCCAGCTCACCTGGGAGGACAGGGGTCTATGGCTACACCTTC. This encodes CASSPGRTGVYGYTF.